These 17 T cell receptor beta chains were all obtained from the same sample, sequenced in a study of cytomegalovirus exposure and HLA in healthy donors (dated by TCRdb to the late 2010s). Library creation used the immunoSEQ multiplex PCR assay. A mixture of 60 forward primers for TCR Vbeta segments and 13 reverse primers for TCR Jbeta segments was used in the multiplex PCR. TCRdb holds this immuneACCESS table with in-frame rearrangements only. Some clones are missing; in checked studies, unresolved V genes explain under half, and the rest has no known cause. The sample table holds over 150,000 clones, of which 75% to 85% were seen once. Jointly, the top ten make up about 2.1% of the sample. The specimen sequenced was PBMCs. Source of these receptors: a woman aged 18-35 years in good health and CMV-seronegative.

This clone appeared once. The genes are TRBV27 and TRBJ2-2; D is undetermined. CDR3 size: 12 residues. Germline CDR1 and CDR2: MNHEY and SMNVEV (reference sequence). The V end lost 3 bases, the J end lost 7 bases, and 6 bases lay between the germline ends. The CDR3 loop is CASSFSSGELFF. DNA for the CDR3: TGTGCCAGCAGTTTCTCCAGCGGGGAGCTGTTTTTT.

The chain uses TRBV7-8 and TRBJ1-6, with D possibly being TRBD1 (6 bases). Trimming left V 6 bases short and J 12 bases short, with 18 bases between. CDR3 length: 14 residues. Germline CDR1 SGHVS, CDR2 FQNEAQ. CDR3 sequence: CASSSQKQGLPLHF. CDR3 coding DNA: TGTGCCAGCAGTTCTCAAAAACAGGGATTACCCCTCCACTTT.

The rearrangement links TRBV2 to TRBJ2-7, with TRBD2 matching 14 bases. Germline assignment: CDR1 SNHLY and CDR2 FYNNEI. Trimming at V came to 6 bases and at J to 10 bases, leaving 8 bases not matched to a gene. The CDR3 covers 14 residues. In DNA, the CDR3 is TGTGCCAGCAGCAAGGGACTAGCGGGAGAATCTCAGTACTTC. Its protein is CASSKGLAGESQYF.

This clone was detected only once. The chain has TRBV9 and TRBJ2-7, with 11 bases identical to TRBD2. This CDR3 has 14 amino acids. Trimming at V came to 4 bases and at J to 4 bases, leaving 4 bases not matched to a gene. The V gene's germline CDR1 is SGDLS and CDR2 YYNGEE. This chain's CDR3 is CASSPGTSGYEQYF. CDR3 nucleotides: TGTGCCAGCAGCCCAGGGACTAGCGGATACGAGCAGTACTTC. Complete variable domain (other parts from reference TRBV9 and TRBJ2-7): DSGVTQTPKHLITATGQRVTLRCSPRSGDLSVYWYQQSLDQGLQFLIQYYNGEERAKGNILERFSAQQFPDLHSELNLSSLELGDSALYFCASSPGTSGYEQYFGPGTRLTVT.

This clone was detected once. This rearrangement joins TRBV5-6 to TRBJ2-6; 7 bases align to TRBD1. With 7 bases clipped from V and 0 bases from J, the junction kept 13 bases outside the gene matches. Germline CDR1 is SGHDT and CDR2 is YYEEEE. This CDR3 region has 18 residues. As DNA, the CDR3 is TGTGCCAGCGGCAACAGGGGACGACCGAGCTCTGGGGCCAACGTCCTGACTTTC. Translated, it gives CASGNRGRPSSGANVLTF. The full variable domain, with the rest looked up from reference TRBV5-6 and TRBJ2-6, is DAGVTQSPTHLIKTRGQQVTLRCSPKSGHDTVSWYQQALGQGPQFIFQYYEEEERQRGNFPDRFSGHQFPNYSSELNVNALLLGDSALYLCASGNRGRPSSGANVLTFGAGSRLTVL.

The CDR3 region is CASSIQQGYEQYF. CDR3 DNA: TGTGCCAGTAGTATTCAACAGGGCTACGAGCAGTACTTC. The V call is TRBV19, the J call TRBJ2-7; D may be TRBD1 (6 bases). Looked up from germline, CDR1 is LNHDA and CDR2 is SQIVND (reference sequence). CDR3 length equals 13 residues. V shed 3 bases and J shed 3 bases, with 9 bases lying between them.

The V gene is TRBV2, the J gene TRBJ1-2, with 7 nucleotides matching TRBD1. Trimming took 8 bases from V and 4 from J; bases not matched to a gene: 1. The CDR3 runs to 11 residues. The V gene's germline CDR1 is SNHLY and CDR2 FYNNEI. This CDR3 reads CASGTVYGYTF. CDR3 DNA sequence: TGTGCCAGCGGGACAGTCTATGGCTACACCTTC. Supplemented by reference TRBV2 and TRBJ1-2, the full variable domain reads EPEVTQTPSHQVTQMGQEVILRCVPISNHLYFYWYRQILGQKVEFLVSFYNNEISEKSEIFDDQFSVERPDGSNFTLKIRSTKLEDSAMYFCASGTVYGYTFGSGTRLTVV.

A few counts support this clone. The rearrangement joins TRBV7-9 to TRBJ2-7; possibly TRBD1 for D (6 bases). V was pared by 0 bases and J by 2 bases, with 11 bases between. The germline V gene has CDR1 SEHNR and CDR2 FQNEAQ (reference sequence). The CDR3 contains 15 residues. The CDR3 loop is CASSLAQGITYEQYF. In DNA form, the CDR3 reads TGTGCCAGCAGCTTAGCCCAGGGGATTACCTACGAGCAGTACTTC.

This sequence joins TRBV5-8 and TRBJ2-3, with 7 nucleotides matching TRBD2. This CDR3 contains 17 residues. Looked up from germline, CDR1 is SGHTS and CDR2 is YDEGEE. Trimming removed 7 bases from V and 2 bases from J; junction bases left unmatched: 16. The CDR3 DNA follows: TGTGCCAGCCGGATTTCGAGGGAGAGCGGGACCACAGATACGCAGTATTTT. Amino acids: CASRISRESGTTDTQYF.

The J gene is TRBJ1-3, the V gene TRBV7-9; weak D call: TRBD1 (5 bases). The germline V and J ends were trimmed by 5 bases and 0 bases, with 8 bases remaining between them. The CDR3 length is 14 residues. Per the germline V gene, CDR1 is SEHNR and CDR2 is FQNEAQ (reference sequence). The CDR3 DNA reads as TGTGCCAGCAGCCGGGACTACTCTGGAAACACCATATATTTT. Its protein is CASSRDYSGNTIYF.

This chain joins TRBV5-1 and TRBJ2-5, with TRBD2 matching 7 bases. This CDR3 comprises 13 residues. Germline V CDR1 and CDR2: SGHRS, YFSETQ. The ends lost 2 bases at V and 7 bases at J; junction bases unmatched: 5. The CDR3 protein is CASSFSSGGTQYF. CDR3 bases: TGCGCCAGCAGCTTTTCTAGCGGAGGGACCCAGTACTTC.

The chain couples TRBV2 to TRBJ1-5, with D perhaps matching TRBD1 (6 bases). The V end was cut by 7 bases, the J end by 9 bases, with 19 bases between. The CDR3 runs to 14 residues. Germline V gives CDR1 SNHLY, CDR2 FYNNEI. CDR3 sequence reads: CASMAGQGTGPQHF. The CDR3 DNA reads TGTGCCAGCATGGCTGGTCAGGGGACGGGGCCCCAGCATTTT.

The chain recombines TRBV7-3 with TRBJ2-3, with a tentative D call TRBD2 (5 bases). Germline-derived CDR1 and CDR2 are SGHTA and FQGTGA. Trimming took off 5 bases at V and 4 bases at J, with 7 bases between the two ends. CDR3 size: 12 residues. CDR3 residues: CASSDGADTQYF. The CDR3 bases are TGTGCCAGCAGCGACGGGGCAGATACGCAGTATTTT.

The V call is TRBV6-5, the J call TRBJ2-7, with 8 bases that match TRBD1. The CDR3 loop spans 15 amino acids. The germline V gene encodes CDR1 MNHEY and CDR2 SVGAGI. With V trimmed by 4 bases and J by 5 bases, 10 bases remained unmatched. CDR3 DNA: TGTGCCAGCAGTTCGACCGGACAGGGTAACAACGAGCAGTACTTC. As protein: CASSSTGQGNNEQYF.

V is TRBV5-1 and J is TRBJ1-1; maybe TRBD1 (6 bases). Germline CDR1 reads SGHRS; CDR2 reads YFSETQ. This CDR3 contains 14 residues. Trimming took 0 bases from V and 5 from J, leaving 11 bases between them. CDR3: CASSLVSGDTEAFF. The CDR3 DNA follows: TGCGCCAGCAGCTTGGTTTCAGGGGATACTGAAGCTTTCTTT.

The chain combines TRBV9 with TRBJ1-4; maybe TRBD1 (5 bases). Germline V gene sequence: CDR1 SGDLS, CDR2 YYNGEE. CDR3 size: 15 residues. Trimming took off 4 bases at V and 0 bases at J, with 10 bases between the two ends. Here the CDR3 reads CASSTSGATNEKLFF. The CDR3 DNA sequence: TGTGCCAGCAGCACCTCGGGGGCAACTAATGAAAAACTGTTTTTT.

The chain recombines TRBV2 with TRBJ2-3; a weak D match, TRBD2 (5 bases). Trimming took 4 bases from V and 5 from J, leaving 10 bases between them. Germline values: CDR1 SNHLY, CDR2 FYNNEI. This CDR3 is built from 13 residues. CDR3 coding DNA: TGTGCCAGCAGTGTGATGGCGGGAGATACGCAGTATTTT. As protein: CASSVMAGDTQYF.